The clone carrying this TCR beta chain has a single count. Its antigen remains unidentified. The data are from a study of siplizumab effects on memory and regulatory T cells. Study-level findings and limits: The study did not confirm that proliferating Tregs from siplizumab cultures were suppressive. Roughly 75-97% of proliferating clones (CD4+ or CD8+) could not be assigned a naive or memory phenotype.

Here immunoSEQ multiplex PCR was the method, and the copy in TCRdb shows in-frame clones only, minus some. The sample includes approximately 94,000 clones, more than 90% of them seen just once. This CDR3 is built from 15 residues. Germline V gene lookup returns CDR1 SGHTA and CDR2 FQGTGA. V was cut by 2 bases and J by 5 bases, with 15 bases left in between. Sequenced material: CD4+ T cells sorted from blood. The source is a human donor in good health. The genes are TRBV7-3 and TRBJ2-5; no reliable D call. The CDR3 here is CASSLENSRRETQYF. The CDR3 DNA is TGTGCCAGCAGCTTAGAGAACAGCCGCCGGGAGACCCAGTACTTC.